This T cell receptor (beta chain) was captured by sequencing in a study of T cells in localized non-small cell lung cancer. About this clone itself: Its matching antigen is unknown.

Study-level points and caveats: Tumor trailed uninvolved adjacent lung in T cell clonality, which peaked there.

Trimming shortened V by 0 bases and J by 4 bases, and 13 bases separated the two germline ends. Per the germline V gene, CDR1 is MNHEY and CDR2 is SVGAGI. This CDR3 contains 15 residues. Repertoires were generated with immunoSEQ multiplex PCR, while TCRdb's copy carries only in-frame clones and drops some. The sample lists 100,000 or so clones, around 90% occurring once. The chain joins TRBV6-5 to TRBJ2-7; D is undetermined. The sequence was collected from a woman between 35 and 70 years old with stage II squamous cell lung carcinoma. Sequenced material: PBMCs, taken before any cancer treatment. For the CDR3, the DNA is TGTGCCAGCAGTTACTCCAATATGGGGTCTTACGAGCAGTACTTC. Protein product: CASSYSNMGSYEQYF.